These 29 T cell receptor beta chains were all obtained from the same sample, sequenced in a study of shared clonotypes between healthy human individuals. Only in-frame clones appear in the TCRdb table, and some are missing; sequencing was by immunoSEQ multiplex PCR. The table includes 2,100,000 or so clones, under 97% detected once. Sequencing used naive CD4+ T cells sorted from blood. Documented subset: CD45RA+ positively selected. The source of these receptors is a man younger than 30 in good health.

The chain links TRBV10-3 to TRBJ2-1; 7 nucleotides match TRBD2. V lost 2 bases to trimming and J lost 10 bases; unmatched junction nucleotides: 2. This CDR3 comprises 12 residues. From germline, CDR1 is ENHRY and CDR2 SYGVKD. CDR3 amino acids: CAISEKRGEQFF. The CDR3 DNA sequence: TGTGCCATCAGTGAGAAGCGGGGCGAGCAGTTCTTC.

This clone was seen a single time. J is TRBJ1-2 and V is TRBV30; D gene unclear. The CDR3 is made up of 14 amino acids. CDR1 GTSNPN and CDR2 SVGIG come from the germline V gene (reference sequence). The V end was cut by 3 bases, the J end by 4 bases, with 15 bases between. CDR3 in amino acids: CAWSPLVLSYGYTF. DNA for the CDR3: TGTGCCTGGAGCCCCTTAGTATTGAGCTATGGCTACACCTTC.

The CDR3 DNA reads TGCGCCAGCAGTGAGGGCAGGGTTAGAGAACAGTTCTTC. Its protein product is CASSEGRVREQFF. This chain uses TRBV10-1 with TRBJ2-1; D possibly corresponds to TRBD1 (5 bases). V was pared by 2 bases and J by 13 bases, with 15 bases between. CDR3 length: 13 amino acids. Germline CDR1 and CDR2: WNHNN and SYGVQD (reference sequence).

In DNA, the CDR3 is TGTGCCAGCAGCTTTTGGACAGGCGTTAACACTGAAGCTTTCTTT. It yields the protein CASSFWTGVNTEAFF. The chain employs TRBV5-6 and TRBJ1-1, with 7 nucleotides matching TRBD1. The germline gives CDR1 SGHDT, CDR2 YYEEEE. With 2 bases clipped from V and 2 bases from J, the junction kept 6 bases outside the gene matches. This CDR3 has 15 residues.

The J gene is TRBJ1-3, the V gene TRBV6-5; D gene ambiguous. CDR3 length: 13 residues. Trimming cost V 5 bases and J 3 bases, with 8 bases left between them. Germline CDR1 is MNHEY and CDR2 is SVGAGI. The CDR3 loop reads CASSAHRGNTIYF. The CDR3 region has the DNA TGTGCCAGCAGTGCCCACCGTGGAAACACCATATATTTT.

The chain employs TRBV10-1 and TRBJ2-3; D is possibly TRBD2 (5 bases). V gave up 3 bases and J gave up 4 bases, with 14 bases separating them. The V gene's germline CDR1 is WNHNN and CDR2 SYGVQD (reference sequence). CDR3 length: 15 amino acids. DNA of the CDR3: TGCGCCAGCAGTGAAGGCGGGTGGGGTTCAGATACGCAGTATTTT. This codes for CASSEGGWGSDTQYF.

Comments on this clone: Other DNA sequences in this specimen translate into the identical CDR3. The V call is TRBV9, the J call TRBJ1-3; no clear D gene. V lost 0 bases and J 3 bases, leaving 4 bases between the germline ends. Looked up from germline, CDR1 is SGDLS and CDR2 is YYNGEE. This CDR3 is built from 13 residues. The CDR3, as DNA: TGTGCCAGCAGCGTAGGTGGTGGAAACACCATATATTTT. Encoded protein: CASSVGGGNTIYF.

The J gene is TRBJ2-1, the V gene TRBV5-4; D uncertain. Germline V gene data show CDR1 as SGHNT and CDR2 as YYREEE (reference sequence). The CDR3 runs 16 residues. V lost 4 bases, J lost 0 bases, and 14 bases lay in between. The CDR3 nucleotides are TGTGCCAGCAGCGTAATGATCACCCCCTCCTACAATGAGCAGTTCTTC. As protein: CASSVMITPSYNEQFF.

The chain employs TRBV4-3 and TRBJ2-7, with 8 bases aligning to TRBD1. CDR3 length: 14 residues. CDR1 is LGHNA, CDR2 YSLEER, per germline. Trimming at V came to 1 base and at J to 7 bases, leaving 6 bases not matched to a gene. Written as DNA, the CDR3 is TGCGCCAGCAGCCAAGGTCAGGGGGCGCGAGAGCAGTACTTC. This encodes CASSQGQGAREQYF.

V usage is TRBV7-2 and J usage is TRBJ2-7; D may match TRBD1 or TRBD2 (5 bases each). Trimming shortened V by 5 bases and J by 5 bases, and 16 bases separated the two germline ends. The germline CDR1 and CDR2 sequences are SGHTA and FQGNSA. This CDR3 region has 14 residues. The CDR3 protein is CASSPEGFRNEQYF. CDR3 in DNA: TGTGCCAGCAGCCCTGAGGGGTTCAGAAACGAGCAGTACTTC.

V and J are TRBV2 and TRBJ2-3, with D hard to call. Germline V CDR1 and CDR2: SNHLY, FYNNEI. CDR3 length equals 12 residues. The ends were cut back, 6 bases at V and 5 bases at J, with 9 bases in the middle. CDR3 nucleotide sequence: TGTGCCAGCAGCCTAGAAGGAGATACGCAGTATTTT. It is translated as CASSLEGDTQYF.

This chain uses TRBV10-3 with TRBJ2-7; tentative D call: TRBD1 (5 bases). This CDR3 spans 13 amino acids. Trimming shortened V by 7 bases and J by 9 bases, and 19 bases separated the two germline ends. Germline CDR1 is ENHRY and CDR2 is SYGVKD. CDR3 residues: CAIKDSIASGQYF. Here the CDR3 DNA reads TGTGCCATCAAAGACAGTATTGCGTCCGGGCAGTACTTC.

This chain uses TRBV7-8 with TRBJ1-6; weak D call: TRBD1 (5 bases). V was shortened by 5 bases and J by 8 bases, with 7 bases between the two germline ends. Germline CDR1 is SGHVS and CDR2 is FQNEAQ. This CDR3 region has 12 residues. CDR3 in DNA: TGTGCCAGCAGCGCGGGGGATTCACCCCTCCACTTT. It is translated as CASSAGDSPLHF.

In the case of this clone: Other DNA sequences of this sample code for an identical CDR3. The J gene is TRBJ1-5, the V gene TRBV2; TRBD1 agrees at 8 bases. J gave up 5 bases and V 7 bases, and 4 bases lay outside the gene matches. Germline-derived CDR1 and CDR2 are SNHLY and FYNNEI. This CDR3 has 13 amino acids. CDR3 residues: CASNGQGDQPQHF. The DNA of the CDR3 is TGTGCCAGCAATGGACAGGGAGATCAGCCCCAGCATTTT.

CDR3: CASSRGRAYNEQFF. The CDR3 DNA follows: TGTGCCAGTAGTCGGGGGCGGGCCTACAATGAGCAGTTCTTC. The chain combines TRBV19 with TRBJ2-1; D tentatively reads TRBD1 or TRBD2 (6 bases each). CDR1 LNHDA and CDR2 SQIVND come from the germline V gene (reference sequence). Trimming stripped 5 bases from V and 2 bases from J, with 10 bases between. The CDR3 covers 14 residues.

This rearrangement joins TRBV2 to TRBJ1-3; 9 bases align to TRBD1. The ends lost 4 bases at V and 0 bases at J; junction bases unmatched: 4. The V gene's germline CDR1 is SNHLY and CDR2 FYNNEI. There are 16 residues in the CDR3. As DNA, the CDR3 is TGTGCCAGCAGTGTGGACAGGGGCGTCTCTGGAAACACCATATATTTT. The encoded protein is CASSVDRGVSGNTIYF.

About this clone itself: In the same sample, other DNA sequences code for this CDR3. V gene TRBV5-1 combines with J gene TRBJ2-3; TRBD1 aligns across 7 bases. V shed 4 bases and J 0 bases; nucleotides not matched to a gene: 5. CDR1 is SGHRS, CDR2 YFSETQ, per germline. This CDR3 spans 15 amino acids. The CDR3: CASSPGQTSTDTQYF. As DNA, the CDR3 is TGCGCCAGCAGCCCGGGACAGACTAGCACAGATACGCAGTATTTT.

V and J are TRBV5-4 and TRBJ1-6; tentative D call: TRBD1 (6 bases). Trimming took off 2 bases at V and 9 bases at J, with 12 bases between the two ends. Germline CDR1 and CDR2: SGHNT and YYREEE (reference sequence). This CDR3 is 14 amino acids long. The CDR3 DNA reads TGTGCCAGCAGCTTCGGCAGGGGAGGTTCACCCCTCCACTTT. It yields the protein CASSFGRGGSPLHF.

The gene calls are TRBV9 and TRBJ2-1, with D unclear. CDR3 size: 16 residues. Germline V CDR1 and CDR2: SGDLS, YYNGEE. V was shortened by 0 bases and J by 8 bases, with 18 bases between the two germline ends. CDR3 DNA sequence: TGTGCCAGCAGCGTAGATATCTGGACCGATGGGGATGAGCAGTTCTTC. Amino acid sequence: CASSVDIWTDGDEQFF.

This clone was recorded a few times. This chain links TRBV6-5 with TRBJ1-6; D gene unclear. This CDR3 contains 15 residues. Germline-derived CDR1 and CDR2 are MNHEY and SVGAGI. Trimming shortened V by 4 bases and J by 5 bases, and 12 bases separated the two germline ends. CDR3: CASSSVRVDNSPLHF. The CDR3 DNA reads as TGTGCCAGCAGTTCCGTCCGGGTTGATAATTCACCCCTCCACTTT.

J is TRBJ1-3 and V is TRBV2, with unresolved D. V lost 6 bases and J 8 bases, leaving 17 bases between the germline ends. The CDR3 runs to 14 residues. The germline V gene encodes CDR1 SNHLY and CDR2 FYNNEI. CDR3 amino acids: CASRDEGSPDTIYF. The CDR3 DNA sequence: TGTGCCAGCAGAGACGAAGGGTCCCCGGACACCATATATTTT.

The V gene is TRBV11-2, the J gene TRBJ2-1; D gene uncertain. Germline V CDR1 and CDR2: SGHAT, FQNNGV. Trimming shortened V by 4 bases and J by 5 bases, and 12 bases separated the two germline ends. The CDR3 contains 14 residues. In nucleotides, the CDR3 is TGTGCCAGCAGCTGGTCCGGGTCTAACAATGAGCAGTTCTTC. It translates to CASSWSGSNNEQFF.

The CDR3 loop reads CASGPDPETQYF. DNA for the CDR3: TGTGCTAGTGGCCCTGATCCAGAGACCCAGTACTTC. This sequence joins TRBV12-5 and TRBJ2-5; D gene ambiguous. This CDR3 is built from 12 residues. Deletions cut 6 bases from V and 4 bases from J, with 9 bases between. Germline-derived CDR1 and CDR2 are LGHNT and FRNRAP.

V is TRBV5-1 and J is TRBJ2-7; 10 bases align to TRBD1. The CDR3 length is 14 residues. V dropped 1 base and J dropped 4; count of bases not matched to a gene: 2. Germline V lookup: CDR1 SGHRS, CDR2 YFSETQ. CDR3 region: CASSLWTGGYEQYF. CDR3 in DNA: TGCGCCAGCAGCTTGTGGACAGGGGGGTACGAGCAGTACTTC.

Details on this clone: Other DNA sequences in this specimen translate into the identical CDR3. V is TRBV2 and J is TRBJ1-2; TRBD1 agrees at 9 bases. The J segment lost 4 bases and the V segment lost 3 bases, leaving 0 bases of the junction unmatched. Germline V lookup: CDR1 SNHLY, CDR2 FYNNEI. The length of the CDR3 is 13 residues. CDR3 amino acids: CASSETGGYGYTF. Here the CDR3 DNA reads TGTGCCAGCAGTGAGACAGGGGGCTATGGCTACACCTTC.

This rearrangement joins TRBV25-1 to TRBJ1-2; D may be TRBD1 (5 bases). The V end lost 1 base, the J end lost 8 bases, and 11 bases lay between the germline ends. There are 13 residues in the CDR3. CDR1 is MGHDK, CDR2 SYGVNS, per germline. The CDR3 region is CASSEWGTVGYTF. CDR3 in DNA: TGTGCCAGCAGTGAATGGGGGACGGTCGGCTACACCTTC.

V usage is TRBV11-2 and J usage is TRBJ1-2, with no clear D. Trimming cost V 2 bases and J 9 bases, with 10 bases left between them. From germline, CDR1 is SGHAT and CDR2 FQNNGV. This CDR3 is built from 12 residues. CDR3 region: CASSLSAISYTF. CDR3 nucleotide sequence: TGTGCCAGCAGCTTAAGTGCCATAAGCTACACCTTC. The variable domain in full, completed from reference TRBV11-2 and TRBJ1-2, reads EAGVAQSPRYKIIEKRQSVAFWCNPISGHATLYWYQQILGQGPKLLIQFQNNGVVDDSQLPKDRFSAERLKGVDSTLKIQPAKLEDSAVYLCASSLSAISYTFGSGTRLTVV.

This chain links TRBV7-8 with TRBJ2-1; D uncertain. The length of the CDR3 is 12 residues. Germline values: CDR1 SGHVS, CDR2 FQNEAQ. The V and J ends lost 4 bases and 6 bases respectively, with 7 bases between them. CDR3 in DNA: TGTGCCAGCAGCTGGACGGGCAATGAGCAGTTCTTC. This encodes CASSWTGNEQFF.

In the case of this clone: This sample also contains other DNA sequences that code for the same CDR3. This rearrangement joins TRBV5-1 to TRBJ2-7; 8 bases line up with TRBD1. V lost 1 base, J lost 3 bases, and 0 bases stayed unmatched. Germline CDR1 reads SGHRS; CDR2 reads YFSETQ. The CDR3 runs 13 residues. The chain's CDR3 is CASSLTGGYEQYF. The CDR3 coding sequence is TGCGCCAGCAGCTTGACAGGGGGCTACGAGCAGTACTTC.